This T cell receptor (beta chain) was profiled in a study of T cell clonotyping in hematopoietic cell transplantation. Study-level findings and limits: Pathologically expanded recipient clonotypes increased progressively from day 30 to day 180 as diversity fell. Without cell sorting, CD4 versus CD8 contributions remain unresolved. Graft donor and pretransplant recipient Inverse Simpson Index values predicted broader posttransplant TCR diversity.

In this sample, this clone turned up once. The antigen remains undetermined. Produced via immunoSEQ multiplex PCR; TCRdb's table is partial and in-frame only. The sample shows 35,000 to 50,000 clones, around 84% of them seen only once. Regarding time point: recipient sample about 28 days before transplant, after cytoreduction. CDR3 size: 13 residues. The junction had 3 bases not matched to a gene; V was cut back by 5 bases and J by 4 bases. The germline gives CDR1 LNHNV, CDR2 YYDKDF (reference sequence). The V and J genes are TRBV15 and TRBJ1-2, with 8 bases lining up with TRBD1. Sequenced here: peripheral blood mononuclear cells, sampled before stem cell transplant. The TCR sequence derives from a man in his fifties or sixties with acute myeloid leukemia. Some clones in this sample may be carry-over from other donors' samples. The CDR3 loop reads CATSLDRAYGYTF. CDR3 coding DNA: TGTGCCACCAGCCTGGACAGGGCCTATGGCTACACCTTC.